This T cell receptor (beta chain) was documented in a study of tumor and adjacent non-tumor tissue in lung cancer. A modified ARM-PCR protocol with three rounds of nested PCR amplified TCRbeta. TCRdb reanalysed the multiplex PCR reads using MiXCR and keeps one entry per CDR3 protein. The table includes tens of thousands of distinct CDR3 sequences, 72% detected once. Overall study results and limits: Top 100 clones took a larger repertoire share in normal lung.

No cell sorting was done before RNA was extracted from the tissue. This CDR3 has 15 amino acids. Trimming removed 2 bases from V and 2 bases from J; junction bases left unmatched: 4. Looked up from germline, CDR1 is DFQATT and CDR2 is SNEGSKA (reference sequence). This clonotype has a count of ten or more. Its antigen is not known. The sequencing input was lung tumor tissue. This TCR was recovered from a woman aged 40-49 years with non-small cell lung cancer. The J gene is TRBJ2-3, the V gene TRBV20-1, with 10 bases aligning to TRBD2. The CDR3: CSARQLAGNTDTQYF. In DNA, the CDR3 is TGCAGTGCTAGACAACTAGCGGGAAACACAGATACGCAGTATTTT.